This TCR beta chain was retrieved from a study of CD8+CD57+ T cells in acquired aplastic anemia. Findings and limits, study-wide: Statistical testing detected no significant gap in CD8+ Simpson's diversity between patients and controls. The study identified twenty-nine CD8+ CDR3 sequences shared by patients and controls.

Genomic DNA constituted the template upon which TCR beta VDJ and CDR3 profiling was performed. TCRdb used MiXCR to reprocess the reads, holding one entry per CDR3 protein. Of some 150,000 distinct CDR3 sequences in the sample, 60% to 80% were seen once. Trimming stripped 5 bases from V and 4 bases from J, with 13 bases between. Germline-derived CDR1 and CDR2 are DFQATT and SNEGSKA (reference sequence). This CDR3 spans 13 amino acids. The sequenced patients had an expansion of CD8+CD57+ cells seen by flow cytometry. Each patient had severe acquired aplastic anemia. Patients had received no therapy at the time of blood sampling. There are a few counts of this clonotype. Its antigen is undetermined.

Sequenced material: sorted CD4+, CD8+, or CD8+CD57+ T cells (not recorded which) from PBMCs. The V and J genes are TRBV20-1 and TRBJ2-3; TRBD1 or TRBD2 may be the D gene (5 bases each). The TCR was taken from a human donor with aplastic anemia. DNA for the CDR3: TGCAGTGCTTCCAGCGAGGGGTCAGATACGCAGTATTTT. Amino acids: CSASSEGSDTQYF.